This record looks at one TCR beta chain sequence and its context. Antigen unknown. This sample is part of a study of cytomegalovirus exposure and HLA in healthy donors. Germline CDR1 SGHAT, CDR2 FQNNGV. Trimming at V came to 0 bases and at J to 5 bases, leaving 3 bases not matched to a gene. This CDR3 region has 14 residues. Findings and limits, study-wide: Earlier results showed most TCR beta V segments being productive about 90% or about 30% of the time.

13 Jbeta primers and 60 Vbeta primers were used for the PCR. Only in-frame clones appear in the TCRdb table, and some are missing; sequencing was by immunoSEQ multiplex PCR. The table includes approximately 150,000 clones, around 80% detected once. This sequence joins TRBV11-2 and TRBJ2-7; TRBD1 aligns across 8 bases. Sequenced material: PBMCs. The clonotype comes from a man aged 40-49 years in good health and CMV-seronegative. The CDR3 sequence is CASSLENRGNEQYV. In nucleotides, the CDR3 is TGTGCCAGCAGCTTAGAGAACAGGGGGAACGAGCAGTACGTC.